This TCR beta chain appears in the sequencing data of a study of glioma-infiltrating T cells after dendritic cell vaccination. Time point of the sample: after dendritic cell vaccination, including at tumor progression/relapse. The CDR3 totals 13 residues. Between the trimmed V and J ends, which lost 9 bases and 12 bases, there was a span of 23 bases. Germline CDR1 is MRHNA and CDR2 is SNTAGT. The data were produced by immunoSEQ multiplex PCR, yet TCRdb's version contains in-frame clones alone and is incomplete. The sample has more than 45,000 clones, about 86% seen once. This receptor was taken from a human donor with glioblastoma. The rearrangement joins TRBV6-4 to TRBJ1-2; D possibly corresponds to TRBD1 (5 bases). This material consisted of blood, taken after dendritic cell vaccination. CDR3 sequence: CASTQAGPKWNTF. Written as DNA, the CDR3 is TGTGCCAGTACACAGGCTGGTCCCAAATGGAACACCTTC.